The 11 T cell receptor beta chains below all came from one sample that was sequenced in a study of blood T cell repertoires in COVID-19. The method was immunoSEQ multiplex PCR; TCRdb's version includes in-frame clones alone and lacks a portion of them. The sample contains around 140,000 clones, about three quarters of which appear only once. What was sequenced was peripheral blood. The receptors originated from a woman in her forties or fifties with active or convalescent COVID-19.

The CDR3 DNA sequence: TGTGCCAGTAGCCCCGGGAGGGGGGAGACCCAGTACTTC. Translated: CASSPGRGETQYF. V and J are TRBV19 and TRBJ2-5; 8 bases agree with TRBD2. The CDR3 consists of 13 residues. J was trimmed by 5 bases and V by 6 bases; bases with no gene match: 5. The germline V gene encodes CDR1 LNHDA and CDR2 SQIVND (reference sequence).

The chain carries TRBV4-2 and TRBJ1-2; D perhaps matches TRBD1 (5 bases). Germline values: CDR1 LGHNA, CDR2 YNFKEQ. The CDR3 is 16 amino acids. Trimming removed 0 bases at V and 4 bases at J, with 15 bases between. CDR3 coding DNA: TGTGCCAGCAGCCAAGAAGGGACGGGGGAGGGCTATGGCTACACCTTC. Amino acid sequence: CASSQEGTGEGYGYTF.

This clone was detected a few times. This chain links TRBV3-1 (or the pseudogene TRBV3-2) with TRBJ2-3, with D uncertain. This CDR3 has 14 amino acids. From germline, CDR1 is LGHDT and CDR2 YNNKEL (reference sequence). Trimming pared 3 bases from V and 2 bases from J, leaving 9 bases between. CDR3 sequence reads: CASSQGRSTDTQYF. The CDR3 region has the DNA TGTGCCAGCAGCCAGGGCAGGTCCACAGATACGCAGTATTTT.

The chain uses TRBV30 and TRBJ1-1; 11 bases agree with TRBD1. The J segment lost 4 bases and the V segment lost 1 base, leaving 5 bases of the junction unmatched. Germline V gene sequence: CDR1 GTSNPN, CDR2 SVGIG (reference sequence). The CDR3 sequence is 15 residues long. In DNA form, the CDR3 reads TGTGCCTGGAGTGCCCAAGGACAGGGGGCCACTGAAGCTTTCTTT. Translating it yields CAWSAQGQGATEAFF.

This CDR3 reads CASSLGGQGAGQPQHF. Here the CDR3 DNA reads TGCGCCAGCAGCTTAGGCGGACAGGGGGCGGGTCAGCCCCAGCATTTT. The chain couples TRBV5-1 to TRBJ1-5; 11 bases are shared with TRBD1. The germline V gene has CDR1 SGHRS and CDR2 YFSETQ. Trimming at V came to 2 bases and at J to 6 bases, leaving 7 bases not matched to a gene. There are 16 residues in the CDR3.

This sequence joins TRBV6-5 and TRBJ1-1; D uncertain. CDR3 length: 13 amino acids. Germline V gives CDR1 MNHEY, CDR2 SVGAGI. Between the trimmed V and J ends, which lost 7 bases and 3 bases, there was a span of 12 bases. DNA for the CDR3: TGTGCCAGCAAGACGGCCGGGGACACTGAAGCTTTCTTT. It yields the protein CASKTAGDTEAFF.

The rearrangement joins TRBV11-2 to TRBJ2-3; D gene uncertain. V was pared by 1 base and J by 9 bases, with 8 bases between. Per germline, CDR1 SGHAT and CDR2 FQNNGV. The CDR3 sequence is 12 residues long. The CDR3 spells CASSLGGTTQYF. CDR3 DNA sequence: TGTGCCAGCAGCTTAGGAGGTACCACGCAGTATTTT.

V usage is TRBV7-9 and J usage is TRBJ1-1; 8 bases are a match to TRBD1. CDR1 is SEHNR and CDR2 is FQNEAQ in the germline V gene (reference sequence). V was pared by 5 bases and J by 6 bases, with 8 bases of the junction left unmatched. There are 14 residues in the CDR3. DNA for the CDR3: TGTGCCAGCAGCGGCCGGACAGGGACCGCTGAAGCTTTCTTT. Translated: CASSGRTGTAEAFF.

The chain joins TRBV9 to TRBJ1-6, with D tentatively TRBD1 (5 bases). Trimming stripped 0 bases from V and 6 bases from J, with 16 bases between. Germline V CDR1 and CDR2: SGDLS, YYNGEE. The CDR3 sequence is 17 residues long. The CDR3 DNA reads TGTGCCAGCAGCGTAGGGCCACGAATCGGGGGTAATTCACCCCTCCACTTT. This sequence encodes CASSVGPRIGGNSPLHF. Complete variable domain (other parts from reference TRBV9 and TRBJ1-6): DSGVTQTPKHLITATGQRVTLRCSPRSGDLSVYWYQQSLDQGLQFLIQYYNGEERAKGNILERFSAQQFPDLHSELNLSSLELGDSALYFCASSVGPRIGGNSPLHFGNGTRLTVT.

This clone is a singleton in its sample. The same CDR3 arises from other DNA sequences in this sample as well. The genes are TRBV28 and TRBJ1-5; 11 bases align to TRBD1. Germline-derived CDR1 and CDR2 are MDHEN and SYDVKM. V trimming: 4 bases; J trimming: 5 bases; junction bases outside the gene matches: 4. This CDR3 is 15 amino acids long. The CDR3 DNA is TGTGCCAGCAGTTCGGGACAGGGGGTACATCAGCCCCAGCATTTT. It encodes CASSSGQGVHQPQHF.

The CDR3 protein is CASNSRISSYNEQFF. CDR3 sequence (DNA): TGTGCCAGCAACTCCAGGATTTCCTCCTACAATGAGCAGTTCTTC. This chain joins TRBV11-1 and TRBJ2-1, with no clear D. V lost 7 bases and J 0 bases, leaving 13 bases between the germline ends. From germline, CDR1 is SGHAT and CDR2 FQDESV (reference sequence). The CDR3 spans 15 residues.